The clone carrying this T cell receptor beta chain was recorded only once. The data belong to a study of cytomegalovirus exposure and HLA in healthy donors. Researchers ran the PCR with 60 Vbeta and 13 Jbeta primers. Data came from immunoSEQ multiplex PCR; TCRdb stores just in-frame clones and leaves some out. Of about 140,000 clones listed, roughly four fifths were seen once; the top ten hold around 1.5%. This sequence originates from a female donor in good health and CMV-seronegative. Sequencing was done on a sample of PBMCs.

In nucleotides, the CDR3 is TGTGCCAGCACCTTGGCAGGGGTTTCGTCCGGAGAGTACTTC. Residues: CASTLAGVSSGEYF. The chain has TRBV28 and TRBJ2-7; D may be TRBD1 (6 bases). The CDR3 runs to 14 residues. Trimming removed 7 bases from V and 11 bases from J, with 24 bases in between. Germline loops: CDR1 MDHEN, CDR2 SYDVKM.